The rows below give T cell receptor beta chains drawn from one sample of a study of Graves' ophthalmopathy and Graves' hyperthyroidism. TCRdb called the multiplex PCR reads again in MiXCR, with one record for every CDR3 protein. The table lists 200,000 to 250,000 distinct CDR3 sequences, 20% to 25% of them singletons. The sample was peripheral blood. These TCRs come from a woman aged 45 to 65 with Graves' ophthalmopathy. Each CDR3 is given with its conserved first and last residue. D genes are given only for firm matches. Not all rows give a size; the values are once, few, many and, for expanded clones, a class.

size	V	J	D	CDR3	DNA
many	TRBV27	TRBJ2-5	-	CASSTGRSRETQYF	TGTGCCAGCAGTACGGGACGGTCAAGAGAGACCCAGTACTTC
many	TRBV5-5	TRBJ1-1	-	CASSQISGREAFF	TGTGCCAGCAGTCAGATCTCAGGGAGAGAGGCTTTCTTT
-	TRBV12-3/TRBV12-4	TRBJ2-4	-	CASRGNTAKNIQYF	TGTGCCAGCAGGGGGAACACAGCCAAAAACATTCAGTACTTC
few	TRBV4-1	TRBJ2-7	-	CASSLTNTYEQYF	TGCGCCAGCAGCTTGACTAATACCTACGAGCAGTACTTC
-	TRBV6-1	TRBJ2-2	-	CASSEGAIVGELFF	TGTGCCAGCAGTGAAGGCGCTATAGTCGGGGAGCTGTTTTTT
many	TRBV2	TRBJ2-7	TRBD2	CASSVAGGPSYEQYF	TGTGCCAGCAGTGTAGCGGGAGGGCCTTCCTACGAGCAGTACTTC
many	TRBV6-1	TRBJ2-7	TRBD2	CASSATSGRDAEQYF	TGTGCCAGCAGTGCGACTAGCGGGAGGGACGCCGAGCAGTACTTC
-	TRBV14	TRBJ2-7	TRBD2	CASSQESRAGDEQYF	TGTGCCAGCAGCCAGGAAAGTCGAGCGGGAGACGAGCAGTACTTC
once	TRBV2	TRBJ1-5	-	CASSPTANNQPQHF	TGTGCCAGCTCCCCAACAGCAAACAATCAGCCCCAGCATTTT
many	TRBV10-3	TRBJ2-7	TRBD1	CAINNGQGYYEQYF	TGTGCCATCAATAATGGACAGGGATACTACGAGCAGTACTTC
-	TRBV19	TRBJ1-2	TRBD1	CASSIRQGGGYTF	TGTGCCAGTAGTATTAGACAGGGTGGAGGCTACACCTTC
-	TRBV12-3/TRBV12-4	TRBJ1-1	-	CAGHRSRNTEAFF	TGTGCCGGACACAGGTCCCGGAACACTGAAGCTTTCTTT
many	TRBV5-1	TRBJ2-5	-	CASSERNWDQVSAQYF	TGCGCCAGCAGCGAACGGAACTGGGACCAGGTGTCGGCCCAGTACTTC
many	TRBV20-1	TRBJ2-7	-	CSAEVGSSYEQYF	TGCAGTGCTGAAGTCGGGTCCTCCTACGAGCAGTACTTC
many	TRBV12-3/TRBV12-4	TRBJ2-2	TRBD1	CAGQGARTGELFF	TGTGCCGGACAGGGGGCGAGAACCGGGGAGCTGTTTTTT
many	TRBV19	TRBJ1-5	-	CASSIRADSLNQPQHF	TGTGCCAGTAGTATTCGGGCCGACAGTCTCAATCAGCCCCAGCATTTT
-	TRBV6-5	TRBJ1-1	-	CASSYGPNTEAFF	TGTGCCAGCAGTTACGGGCCGAACACTGAAGCTTTCTTT
many	TRBV11-2	TRBJ2-5	TRBD1	CASSPAWGQAEPTQYF	TGTGCCAGCAGCCCCGCCTGGGGACAGGCTGAACCTACCCAGTACTTC
many	TRBV6-1	TRBJ1-1	-	CASKRDLGGLNTEAFF	TGTGCCAGCAAAAGGGACCTCGGGGGCCTGAACACTGAAGCTTTCTTT
-	TRBV6-1	TRBJ2-7	TRBD1	CASRQGAREQYF	TGTGCCAGCAGACAGGGGGCGCGCGAGCAGTACTTC
many	TRBV19	TRBJ1-5	-	CASSASNSNQPQHF	TGTGCCAGTAGTGCATCTAATAGCAATCAGCCCCAGCATTTT
-	TRBV6-1	TRBJ1-1	-	CASSDGWGGEAFF	TGTGCCAGCAGTGATGGTTGGGGAGGTGAAGCTTTCTTT
many	TRBV6-4	TRBJ1-6	-	CASRGTGNSPLHF	TGTGCCAGCAGGGGGACGGGGAATTCACCCCTCCACTTT
-	TRBV6-1	TRBJ1-2	-	CASSATPNYGYTF	TGTGCCAGCAGCGCTACTCCTAACTATGGCTACACCTTC
many	TRBV6-1	TRBJ1-1	-	CASTYRVGPSHTEAFF	TGTGCCAGCACCTACAGGGTGGGACCCTCGCACACTGAAGCTTTCTTT
many	TRBV30	TRBJ2-7	-	CACLSRLPGYEQYF	TGTGCCTGTTTGAGTAGACTACCTGGCTACGAGCAGTACTTC
many	TRBV5-1	TRBJ2-5	TRBD2	CASSRGASGTQETQYF	TGCGCCAGCAGCCGAGGAGCTAGCGGGACCCAAGAGACCCAGTACTTC
-	TRBV12-3/TRBV12-4	TRBJ2-4	-	CASSRVGLDIQYF	TGTGCCAGCAGTCGGGTGGGTTTAGACATTCAGTACTTC
-	TRBV20-1	TRBJ2-7	TRBD1	CSARDRGPYEQYF	TGCAGTGCGCGGGACAGGGGGCCGTACGAGCAGTACTTC
-	TRBV24-1	TRBJ2-2	-	CAPRQANTGELFF	TGTGCCCCCCGACAGGCTAACACCGGGGAGCTGTTTTTT
many	TRBV27	TRBJ2-5	-	CASRPGLLEETQYF	TGTGCCAGCAGACCAGGGCTACTAGAAGAGACCCAGTACTTC
many	TRBV27	TRBJ2-6	-	CASSFLRVSSGANVLTF	TGTGCCAGCAGTTTTTTGCGGGTCTCATCTGGGGCCAACGTCCTGACTTTC
many	TRBV20-1	TRBJ2-7	TRBD1	CSARGPGQVPSYEQYF	TGCAGTGCTAGGGGACCGGGACAGGTCCCCTCCTACGAGCAGTACTTC
-	TRBV9	TRBJ2-2	-	CASSVARGNTGELFF	TGTGCCAGCAGCGTAGCACGGGGCAACACCGGGGAGCTGTTTTTT
many	TRBV7-9	TRBJ2-7	-	CASSLEGPYPNEQYF	TGTGCCAGCAGCTTAGAGGGGCCTTATCCAAACGAGCAGTACTTC
many	TRBV28	TRBJ2-5	-	CASTSTPPRADF	TGTGCCAGCACCTCCACCCCCCCTAGGGCCGACTTC
many	TRBV5-6	TRBJ1-1	-	CASSFMGRTEAFF	TGTGCCAGCAGCTTCATGGGTCGTACTGAAGCTTTCTTT
-	TRBV9	TRBJ2-7	-	CASSVGSEFPYEQYF	TGTGCCAGCAGCGTAGGAAGCGAGTTCCCCTACGAGCAGTACTTC
few	TRBV12-5	TRBJ1-1	TRBD1	CASGLVHGTGKFTEASF	TGTGCTAGTGGTTTGGTCCACGGGACAGGAAAGTTCACTGAAGCTTCCTTT
many	TRBV27	TRBJ1-5	-	CASSLSNTGLQHF	TGTGCCAGCAGTTTATCGAACACCGGCCTCCAGCATTTT
-	TRBV3-1	TRBJ2-4	-	CASSQDRTPGNIQYF	TGTGCCAGCAGCCAAGATCGAACTCCGGGAAACATTCAGTACTTC
many	TRBV2	TRBJ2-7	-	CASLGPPPDYEQYF	TGTGCCAGTTTGGGTCCACCTCCCGATTACGAGCAGTACTTC
many	TRBV30	TRBJ1-5	-	CAWSVIENQPQHF	TGTGCCTGGAGTGTAATTGAGAATCAGCCCCAGCATTTT
-	TRBV4-2	TRBJ1-2	-	CASSQDPSSQVRAFGYTF	TGTGCCAGCAGCCAAGATCCATCCAGCCAGGTTCGGGCCTTTGGCTACACCTTC
-	TRBV7-2	TRBJ1-1	-	CASVGTIEAFF	TGTGCCAGCGTCGGGACAATTGAAGCTTTCTTT
many	TRBV25-1	TRBJ1-2	TRBD1	CASSGGGGYTF	TGTGCCAGCAGTGGAGGGGGCGGCTACACCTTC
many	TRBV12-3/TRBV12-4	TRBJ1-1	TRBD1	CASSFLSRQGGEAFF	TGTGCCAGCAGTTTTCTTTCTCGACAGGGGGGTGAAGCTTTCTTT
many	TRBV15	TRBJ1-5	-	CATSRKILEDYSNQPQHF	TGTGCCACCAGCAGAAAAATTCTTGAAGATTATAGCAATCAGCCCCAGCATTTT
-	TRBV19	TRBJ1-2	-	CASSMPRKANYGYTF	TGTGCCAGTAGTATGCCAAGAAAAGCTAACTATGGCTACACCTTC
-	TRBV6-1	TRBJ1-2	TRBD1	CASRRGTDGGYTF	TGTGCCAGCAGACGAGGGACAGATGGTGGCTACACCTTC
many	TRBV27	TRBJ2-7	TRBD1	CASREGQGPYEQYF	TGTGCCAGCAGAGAGGGACAGGGGCCCTACGAGCAGTACTTC